Shown below are 17 T cell receptor beta chains from a single sample sequenced in a study of T cell responses to AZD1222 COVID-19 vaccine. Clones were sequenced by immunoSEQ multiplex PCR, and TCRdb holds only the in-frame ones, with some missing. The profile shows roughly 120,000 clones, about 87% of them singletons. The sample consisted of peripheral blood, taken on day 0 of AZD1222 vaccination. Source of these receptors: an adult in good health.

This clone was seen more than once but under ten times. The chain joins TRBV4-3 to TRBJ1-2; no definite D call. Between the trimmed V and J ends, which lost 0 bases and 2 bases, there was a span of 7 bases. The CDR3 contains 14 residues. Germline CDR1 is LGHNA and CDR2 is YSLEER. In DNA form, the CDR3 reads TGCGCCAGCAGCCAAGATAGGGTCAACTATGGCTACACCTTC. It is translated as CASSQDRVNYGYTF.

This clone was seen only a few times. The chain couples TRBV2 to TRBJ2-5, with D possibly TRBD2 on 6 matching bases. The germline V gene has CDR1 SNHLY and CDR2 FYNNEI. This CDR3 has 14 amino acids. Deletions cut 3 bases from V and 5 bases from J, with 13 bases between. The CDR3, as DNA: TGTGCCAGCAGTGAGGGACTCTTGGGTGAGACCCAGTACTTC. Translated, it gives CASSEGLLGETQYF. The complete variable domain, with remaining parts taken from reference TRBV2 and TRBJ2-5, reads EPEVTQTPSHQVTQMGQEVILRCVPISNHLYFYWYRQILGQKVEFLVSFYNNEISEKSEIFDDQFSVERPDGSNFTLKIRSTKLEDSAMYFCASSEGLLGETQYFGPGTRLLVL.

A remark on this clone: This CDR3 is also generated by other DNA sequences in the sample. The chain is built from TRBV19 and TRBJ1-1, with a tentative D call TRBD1 (5 bases). The V gene's germline CDR1 is LNHDA and CDR2 SQIVND (reference sequence). Trimming cost V 1 base and J 1 base, with 7 bases left between them. The CDR3 has 14 amino acids. CDR3 sequence reads: CASSIGGSNTEAFF. CDR3 coding DNA: TGTGCCAGTAGTATAGGGGGCTCGAACACTGAAGCTTTCTTT.

V usage is TRBV10-3 and J usage is TRBJ2-1; tentatively, D is TRBD1 (6 bases). This CDR3 is built from 13 residues. V was pared by 1 base and J by 10 bases, with 11 bases between. In germline, CDR1 is ENHRY, CDR2 SYGVKD. The CDR3 coding sequence is TGTGCCATCAGTGAGTTACAGGGAAGCGAGCAGTTCTTC. It translates to CAISELQGSEQFF.

V usage is TRBV5-6 and J usage is TRBJ2-7; 9 bases map to TRBD2. The CDR3 contains 17 residues. The germline gives CDR1 SGHDT, CDR2 YYEEEE. Unmatched junction bases numbered 10, after V lost 0 bases and J lost 3 bases. The CDR3 region has the DNA TGTGCCAGCAGCTTGGACTTGGCGCGGGGGGGCCACTACGAGCAGTACTTC. Its translation is CASSLDLARGGHYEQYF.

V and J are TRBV18 and TRBJ2-5; D possibly matches TRBD1 or TRBD2 (5 bases each). The V gene's germline CDR1 is KGHSH and CDR2 LQKENI. V dropped 4 bases and J dropped 2 bases, with 17 bases sitting between them. The CDR3 is 16 residues long. In nucleotides, the CDR3 is TGTGCCAGCTCACAAACGGTTGGGACGGTGCAAGAGACCCAGTACTTC. Its translation is CASSQTVGTVQETQYF.

The chain combines TRBV16 with TRBJ1-5, with D hard to call. The germline gives CDR1 KGHSY, CDR2 FQNENV. This CDR3 has 15 residues. Trimming stripped 4 bases from V and 0 bases from J, with 10 bases between. The CDR3 bases are TGTGCCAGCAGCCCTGACGGGGATAGCAATCAGCCCCAGCATTTT. Translating it yields CASSPDGDSNQPQHF.

This chain joins TRBV5-1 and TRBJ1-2; 8 bases are a match to TRBD1. The CDR3 spans 12 residues. Germline assignment: CDR1 SGHRS and CDR2 YFSETQ. V lost 3 bases, J lost 8 bases, and 3 bases stayed unmatched. The CDR3 DNA sequence: TGCGCCAGCAGCTCACAGGGGGACGGCTACACCTTC. Protein product: CASSSQGDGYTF.

The V and J genes are TRBV10-3 and TRBJ1-1, with a possible D match to TRBD1 (6 bases). CDR1 ENHRY and CDR2 SYGVKD come from the germline V gene. This CDR3 comprises 13 residues. The germline V and J ends were trimmed by 5 bases and 4 bases, with 11 bases remaining between them. The DNA of the CDR3 is TGTGCCATCAGTTCAGGGGTATCCACTGAAGCTTTCTTT. Translating it yields CAISSGVSTEAFF.

The chain joins TRBV6-2 or TRBV6-3 to TRBJ2-6; 8 positions agree with TRBD1. The CDR3 is 17 amino acids. After removal of 2 bases from V and 0 bases from J, the junction contained 3 bases not matched to a gene. CDR1 is MNHEY and CDR2 is SVGEGT in the germline V gene. CDR3 nucleotide sequence: TGTGCCAGCAGTTACGCAGGGGGCGGCTCTGGGGCCAACGTCCTGACTTTC. Protein sequence: CASSYAGGGSGANVLTF.

This sequence joins TRBV4-3 and TRBJ2-1; 7 bases align to TRBD2. The CDR3 length is 18 residues. The germline V gene has CDR1 LGHNA and CDR2 YSLEER. The trim removed 0 bases at V and 1 base at J, leaving 9 bases unmatched. CDR3 residues: CASSQDLASGDSYNEQFF. For the CDR3, the DNA is TGCGCCAGCAGCCAAGATTTGGCCAGCGGGGATTCCTACAATGAGCAGTTCTTC.

The V call is TRBV7-2, the J call TRBJ2-7; TRBD2 aligns across 11 bases. V shed 5 bases and J 1 base; nucleotides not matched to a gene: 7. This CDR3 contains 16 residues. Germline V CDR1 and CDR2: SGHTA, FQGNSA. The CDR3 DNA reads TGTGCCAGCAGCCTTACCAGGACTAGCGGGTCCTACGAGCAGTACTTC. Protein: CASSLTRTSGSYEQYF.

The genes are TRBV28 and TRBJ2-7, with TRBD1 matching 7 bases. The germline V gene has CDR1 MDHEN and CDR2 SYDVKM. V lost 5 bases, J lost 2 bases, and 9 bases stayed unmatched. The length of the CDR3 is 15 residues. CDR3: CASSNGQARPYEQYF. DNA for the CDR3: TGTGCCAGCAGTAACGGACAGGCCCGTCCCTACGAGCAGTACTTC.

The chain employs TRBV4-2 and TRBJ2-2, with TRBD2 matching over 9 bases. The V and J ends lost 0 bases and 4 bases, in that order; junction bases with no gene match: 9. The CDR3 has 18 residues. The germline V gene encodes CDR1 LGHNA and CDR2 YNFKEQ. The CDR3, as DNA: TGTGCCAGCAGCCAAGATCAAGGTAGCGGGGGACTCACCGGGGAGCTGTTTTTT. This codes for CASSQDQGSGGLTGELFF.

The count of this clone is one. The genes are TRBV19 and TRBJ1-3, with D unclear. The germline gives CDR1 LNHDA, CDR2 SQIVND (reference sequence). Trimming took off 4 bases at V and 0 bases at J, with 13 bases between the two ends. This CDR3 is built from 16 residues. In DNA form, the CDR3 reads TGTGCCAGTAGTACCCTACTTGACGTCTCTGGAAACACCATATATTTT. This codes for CASSTLLDVSGNTIYF. Variable domain in full (rest from reference TRBV19 and TRBJ1-3): DGGITQSPKYLFRKEGQNVTLSCEQNLNHDAMYWYRQDPGQGLRLIYYSQIVNDFQKGDIAEGYSVSREKKESFPLTVTSAQKNPTAFYLCASSTLLDVSGNTIYFGEGSWLTVV.

This chain links TRBV5-1 with TRBJ2-3; TRBD1 agrees at 10 bases. This CDR3 has 14 amino acids. V trimming: 3 bases; J trimming: 6 bases; junction bases outside the gene matches: 4. Germline CDR1 reads SGHRS; CDR2 reads YFSETQ. CDR3 bases: TGCGCCAGCAGCTGGGGGACAGGGGAGGATACGCAGTATTTT. As protein: CASSWGTGEDTQYF.

The J gene is TRBJ2-7, the V gene TRBV18, with D perhaps TRBD2 (5 bases). V was trimmed by 3 bases and J by 0 bases, leaving 12 bases between them. This CDR3 is built from 15 residues. The germline CDR1 and CDR2 sequences are KGHSH and LQKENI. The CDR3 sequence is CASSPPGRPSYEQYF. Here the CDR3 DNA reads TGTGCCAGCTCACCGCCGGGGAGACCCTCCTACGAGCAGTACTTC.